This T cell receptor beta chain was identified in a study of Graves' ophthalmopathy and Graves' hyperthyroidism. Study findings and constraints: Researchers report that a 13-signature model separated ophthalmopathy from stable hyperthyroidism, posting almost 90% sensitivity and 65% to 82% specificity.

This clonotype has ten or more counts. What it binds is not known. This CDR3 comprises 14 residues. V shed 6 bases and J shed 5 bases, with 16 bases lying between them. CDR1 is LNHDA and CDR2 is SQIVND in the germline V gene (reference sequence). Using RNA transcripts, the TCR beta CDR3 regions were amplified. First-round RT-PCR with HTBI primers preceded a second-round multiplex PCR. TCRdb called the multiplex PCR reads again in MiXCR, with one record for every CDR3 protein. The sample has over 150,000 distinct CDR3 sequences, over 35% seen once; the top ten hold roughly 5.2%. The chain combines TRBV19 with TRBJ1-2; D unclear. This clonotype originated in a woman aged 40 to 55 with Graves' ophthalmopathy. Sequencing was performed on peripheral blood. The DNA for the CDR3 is TGTGCCAGTAGCCGGGAGACAACGGGGTATGGCTACACCTTC. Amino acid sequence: CASSRETTGYGYTF.